These 14 T cell receptor beta chains were sequenced from one sample in a study of blood T cell repertoires in COVID-19. Generated by immunoSEQ multiplex PCR, the TCRdb table keeps only in-frame clones and is missing some. This table holds nearly 250,000 clones, about nine tenths found once. Source material: peripheral blood. The receptors were gathered from a woman aged 60-75 years who had recovered from COVID-19.

The chain carries TRBV5-1 and TRBJ2-1; 13 positions agree with TRBD2. This CDR3 is 16 amino acids long. The germline V gene has CDR1 SGHRS and CDR2 YFSETQ. J lost 9 bases, V lost 1 base, and 7 bases had no gene match. CDR3 DNA sequence: TGCGCCAGCAGCTTGCCCGGGACTAGCGGGGTAGGTGAGCAGTTCTTC. Translation gives CASSLPGTSGVGEQFF.

The chain combines TRBV15 with TRBJ2-2, with TRBD2 identical over 11 bases. The germline gives CDR1 LNHNV, CDR2 YYDKDF (reference sequence). The CDR3 is 15 amino acids. Trimming at V came to 0 bases and at J to 15 bases, leaving 9 bases not matched to a gene. DNA of the CDR3: TGTGCCACCAGCAGAGACAGTAGCGGGGGGGCCTCGGTGTTTTTT. Protein: CATSRDSSGGASVFF.

The genes are TRBV20-1 and TRBJ2-1, with 7 nucleotides matching TRBD1. After removal of 3 bases from V and 9 bases from J, the junction contained 8 bases not matched to a gene. The CDR3 consists of 13 residues. Germline CDR1 and CDR2: DFQATT and SNEGSKA (reference sequence). CDR3 region: CSASKGARAEQFF. The CDR3 DNA follows: TGCAGTGCTAGTAAGGGGGCCCGCGCTGAGCAGTTCTTC.

V gene TRBV7-8 combines with J gene TRBJ2-7, with 9 bases identical to TRBD1. CDR3 length equals 14 residues. Germline V gives CDR1 SGHVS, CDR2 FQNEAQ. The J segment lost 7 bases and the V segment lost 3 bases, leaving 7 bases of the junction unmatched. Here the CDR3 DNA reads TGTGCCAGCAGCTTGGGACAGGGCTCAGGGGAGCAGTACTTC. This codes for CASSLGQGSGEQYF. The entire variable domain, with the rest obtained from reference TRBV7-8 and TRBJ2-7, is as follows: GAGVSQSPRYKVAKRGQDVALRCDPISGHVSLFWYQQALGQGPEFLTYFQNEAQLDKSGLPSDRFFAERPEGSVSTLKIQRTQQEDSAVYLCASSLGQGSGEQYFGPGTRLTVT.

This chain uses TRBV7-9 with TRBJ2-2, with TRBD1 as a possible D gene (6 bases). CDR1 is SEHNR, CDR2 FQNEAQ, per germline (reference sequence). The ends were cut back, 3 bases at V and 3 bases at J, with 17 bases in the middle. The CDR3 runs 17 residues. DNA of the CDR3: TGTGCCAGCAGCTTCCATGGGGCAGGGGCGGACACCGGGGAGCTGTTTTTT. Protein: CASSFHGAGADTGELFF.

This rearrangement joins TRBV29-1 to TRBJ1-2; 10 bases map to TRBD1. Germline CDR1 and CDR2: SQVTM and ANQGSEA. Losses at the gene ends were 7 bases for V and 5 bases for J; bases not matched to a gene: 4. The CDR3 length is 12 residues. The CDR3 region is CSATGGEYGYTF. CDR3 bases: TGCAGCGCGACAGGGGGCGAGTATGGCTACACCTTC. The full variable domain, with the rest looked up from reference TRBV29-1 and TRBJ1-2, is SAVISQKPSRDICQRGTSLTIQCQVDSQVTMMFWYRQQPGQSLTLIATANQGSEATYESGFVIDKFPISRPNLTFSTLTVSNMSPEDSSIYLCSATGGEYGYTFGSGTRLTVV.

The rearrangement links TRBV5-1 to TRBJ1-1, with TRBD1 matching over 7 bases. The V segment lost 4 bases and the J segment 6 bases; nucleotides outside the gene matches: 6. Germline V gene lookup returns CDR1 SGHRS and CDR2 YFSETQ. The CDR3 is made up of 13 amino acids. CDR3 in amino acids: CASSKGDSSEAFF. As DNA, the CDR3 is TGCGCCAGCAGCAAGGGGGACAGTTCTGAAGCTTTCTTT.

This chain links TRBV27 with TRBJ1-2; D perhaps matches TRBD1 (5 bases). V was pared by 6 bases and J by 7 bases, with 12 bases between. CDR3 size: 12 residues. CDR1 and CDR2 (germline): MNHEY, SMNVEV (reference sequence). This CDR3 is CASSPWGGGYTF. DNA for the CDR3: TGTGCCAGCAGCCCTTGGGGGGGTGGCTACACCTTC.

The V call is TRBV5-1, the J call TRBJ2-7; no clear D. CDR3 length equals 13 residues. Deletions cut 0 bases from V and 5 bases from J, with 9 bases between. Germline CDR1 is SGHRS and CDR2 is YFSETQ. CDR3 in amino acids: CASSLAVTHEQYF. CDR3 DNA: TGCGCCAGCAGCTTGGCCGTCACTCACGAGCAGTACTTC.

The V gene is TRBV29-1, the J gene TRBJ2-3, with D maybe TRBD1 (5 bases). The CDR3 consists of 11 residues. Germline V lookup: CDR1 SQVTM, CDR2 ANQGSEA. V dropped 7 bases and J dropped 3 bases, with 8 bases sitting between them. CDR3 loop: CSGAGTDTQYF. The DNA of the CDR3 is TGCAGCGGTGCAGGGACAGATACGCAGTATTTT.

The rearrangement joins TRBV6-5 to TRBJ1-1; D might be TRBD1 (6 bases). Trimming stripped 8 bases from V and 11 bases from J, with 18 bases between. Germline V gives CDR1 MNHEY, CDR2 SVGAGI. CDR3 length: 12 amino acids. CDR3 coding DNA: TGTGCCAGCGGCAGACAGGCCCGCGGCGCTTTCTTT. It yields the protein CASGRQARGAFF.

The chain has TRBV12-5 and TRBJ2-3; 9 bases align to TRBD2. The ends lost 6 bases at V and 5 bases at J; junction bases unmatched: 12. The CDR3 has 16 amino acids. The germline gives CDR1 LGHNT, CDR2 FRNRAP. The CDR3 is CASGINLAGRGDTQYF. The CDR3 nucleotides read TGTGCTAGTGGGATAAACCTAGCGGGGAGAGGAGATACGCAGTATTTT.

J is TRBJ2-7 and V is TRBV5-5, with 8 bases identical to TRBD1. V was pared by 4 bases and J by 2 bases, with 17 bases of the junction left unmatched. This CDR3 region has 18 residues. Germline V gene sequence: CDR1 SGHKS, CDR2 YYEKEE (reference sequence). The CDR3 sequence: CASSGTTGVSGKTYEQYF. The CDR3 DNA sequence: TGTGCCAGCAGCGGAACGACAGGGGTCTCTGGAAAAACCTACGAGCAGTACTTC.

This clone has just one count. The J gene is TRBJ1-2, the V gene TRBV19; 10 bases fit TRBD1. CDR3 length equals 16 residues. Germline CDR1 LNHDA, CDR2 SQIVND (reference sequence). The V segment lost 8 bases and the J segment 4 bases; nucleotides outside the gene matches: 13. The CDR3 spells CASQRDRGHPSYGYTF. The CDR3, as DNA: TGTGCCAGTCAACGGGACAGGGGCCACCCGTCCTATGGCTACACCTTC.